This record concerns one T cell receptor beta chain sequence. The antigen remains undetermined. The record originates from a study of cytomegalovirus exposure and HLA in healthy donors. Study outcomes and limitations: A few of the chains that were CMV-associated were confirmed in vitro to be specific for CMV antigens. The study flagged 150 to 200 TCR beta chains as cytomegalovirus-associated.

This table comes from immunoSEQ multiplex PCR, and its TCRdb copy is limited to in-frame clones, with some not included. The sample has hundreds of thousands of clones, roughly 87% seen once; the top ten hold 9.5% to 15%. The CDR3 sequence is 13 residues long. The V gene's germline CDR1 is KGHSH and CDR2 LQKENI. Trimming stripped 4 bases from V and 2 bases from J, with 9 bases between. This TCR was sampled from a man aged 18-30 years in good health and CMV-seropositive. The chain joins TRBV18 to TRBJ2-7; D tentatively fits TRBD1 or TRBD2 (5 bases each). Sequencing was carried out using PBMCs. The CDR3 bases are TGTGCCAGCTCACGGGACGGAACCTACGAGCAGTACTTC. As protein: CASSRDGTYEQYF.